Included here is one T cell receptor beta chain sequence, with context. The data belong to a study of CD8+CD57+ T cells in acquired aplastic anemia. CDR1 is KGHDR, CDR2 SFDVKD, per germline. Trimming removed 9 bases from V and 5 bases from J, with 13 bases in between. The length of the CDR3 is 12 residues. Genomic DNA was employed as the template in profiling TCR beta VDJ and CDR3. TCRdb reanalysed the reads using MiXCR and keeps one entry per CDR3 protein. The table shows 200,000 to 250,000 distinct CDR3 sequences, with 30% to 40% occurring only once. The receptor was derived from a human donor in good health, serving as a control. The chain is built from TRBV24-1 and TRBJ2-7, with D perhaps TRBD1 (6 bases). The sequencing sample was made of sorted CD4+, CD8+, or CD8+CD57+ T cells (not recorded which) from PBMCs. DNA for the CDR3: TGTGCCACCGGCATGGCAGGGGACGAGCAGTACGTC. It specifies CATGMAGDEQYV.